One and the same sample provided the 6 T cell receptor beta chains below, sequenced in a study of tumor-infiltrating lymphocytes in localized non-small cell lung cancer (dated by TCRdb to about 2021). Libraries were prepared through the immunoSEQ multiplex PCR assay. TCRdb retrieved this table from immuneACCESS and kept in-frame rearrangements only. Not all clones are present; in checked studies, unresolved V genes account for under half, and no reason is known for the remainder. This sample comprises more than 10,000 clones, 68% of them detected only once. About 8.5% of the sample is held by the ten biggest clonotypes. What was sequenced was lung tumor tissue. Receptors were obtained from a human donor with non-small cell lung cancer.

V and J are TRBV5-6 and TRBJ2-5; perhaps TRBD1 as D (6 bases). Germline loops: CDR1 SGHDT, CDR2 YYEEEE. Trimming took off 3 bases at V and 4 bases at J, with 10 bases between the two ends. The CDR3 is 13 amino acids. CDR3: CASSSSGAETQYF. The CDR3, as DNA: TGTGCCAGCAGCTCATCAGGGGCAGAGACCCAGTACTTC. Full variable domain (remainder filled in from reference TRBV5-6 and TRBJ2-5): DAGVTQSPTHLIKTRGQQVTLRCSPKSGHDTVSWYQQALGQGPQFIFQYYEEEERQRGNFPDRFSGHQFPNYSSELNVNALLLGDSALYLCASSSSGAETQYFGPGTRLLVL.

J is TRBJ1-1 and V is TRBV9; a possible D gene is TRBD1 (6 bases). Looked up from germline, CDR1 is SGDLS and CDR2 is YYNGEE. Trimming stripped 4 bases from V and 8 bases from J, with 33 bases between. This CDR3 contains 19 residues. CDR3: CASSPRLYVRGGEAPEAFF. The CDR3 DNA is TGTGCCAGCAGCCCACGCCTTTATGTGCGGGGGGGCGAGGCACCAGAAGCTTTCTTT.

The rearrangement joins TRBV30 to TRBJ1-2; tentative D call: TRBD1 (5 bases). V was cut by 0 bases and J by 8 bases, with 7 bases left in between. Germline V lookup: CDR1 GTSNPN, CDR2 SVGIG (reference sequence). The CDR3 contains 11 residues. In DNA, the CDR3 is TGTGCCTGGAGTGTCGGGGGAGGCTACACCTTC. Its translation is CAWSVGGGYTF. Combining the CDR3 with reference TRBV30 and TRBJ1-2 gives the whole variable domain SQTIHQWPATLVQPVGSPLSLECTVEGTSNPNLYWYRQAAGRGLQLLFYSVGIGQISSEVPQNLSASRPQDRQFILSSKKLLLSDSGFYLCAWSVGGGYTFGSGTRLTVV.

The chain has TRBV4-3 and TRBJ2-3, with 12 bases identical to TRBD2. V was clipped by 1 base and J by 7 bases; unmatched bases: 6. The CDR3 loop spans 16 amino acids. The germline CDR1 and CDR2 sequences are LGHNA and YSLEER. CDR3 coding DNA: TGCGCCAGCAGCCAAGGCGGACTAGCGGGGACGAATACGCAGTATTTT. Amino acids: CASSQGGLAGTNTQYF.

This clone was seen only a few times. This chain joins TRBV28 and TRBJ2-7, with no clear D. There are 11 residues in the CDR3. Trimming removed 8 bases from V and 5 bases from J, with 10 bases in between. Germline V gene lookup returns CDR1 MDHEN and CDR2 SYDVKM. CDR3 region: CASGVNDEQYF. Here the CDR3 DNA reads TGTGCCAGCGGGGTGAACGACGAGCAGTACTTC.

CDR3 sequence (DNA): TGTGCCAGCAGCCTTGACAGCTACATGAACACTGAAGCTTTCTTT. Amino acid sequence: CASSLDSYMNTEAFF. V gene TRBV5-5 combines with J gene TRBJ1-1, with TRBD1 as a possible D gene (5 bases). CDR3 length: 15 residues. CDR1 is SGHKS, CDR2 YYEKEE, per germline (reference sequence). Trimming pared 4 bases from V and 0 bases from J, leaving 13 bases between.